The 17 T cell receptor beta chains below were found in one sample sequenced in a study of shared clonotypes between healthy human individuals. Assay: immunoSEQ multiplex PCR; the TCRdb copy retains only in-frame clones and omits some. The table records some 2.1 million clones, about 94% of them present only once. Positive CCR7 selection of CD45RO-negative cells yielded the naive CD8 cells, and terminally differentiated effector memory CD45RA+ cells were excluded. Sequencing input: naive CD8+ T cells sorted from blood. These receptors all come from a man younger than 35 in good health.

The J gene is TRBJ1-1, the V gene TRBV9; D not resolved. The CDR3 sequence is 14 residues long. Germline V gene lookup returns CDR1 SGDLS and CDR2 YYNGEE. V lost 0 bases and J 1 base, leaving 7 bases between the germline ends. The CDR3 sequence is CASSVVTSNTEAFF. Here the CDR3 DNA reads TGTGCCAGCAGCGTAGTCACATCGAACACTGAAGCTTTCTTT. The variable domain in full, with the rest retrieved from reference TRBV9 and TRBJ1-1, is DSGVTQTPKHLITATGQRVTLRCSPRSGDLSVYWYQQSLDQGLQFLIQYYNGEERAKGNILERFSAQQFPDLHSELNLSSLELGDSALYFCASSVVTSNTEAFFGQGTRLTVV.

The rearrangement uses TRBV5-6 and TRBJ2-4; TRBD1 is a possible D gene (5 bases). Germline V CDR1 and CDR2: SGHDT, YYEEEE. Between the trimmed V and J ends, which lost 4 bases and 6 bases, there was a span of 23 bases. The CDR3 sequence is 17 residues long. The CDR3, as DNA: TGTGCCAGCAGCGATTTCAGGGATACTATCTCTCCAAACATTCAGTACTTC. The encoded protein is CASSDFRDTISPNIQYF.

The chain links TRBV11-2 to TRBJ1-1; D is uncertain. The CDR3 is made up of 15 amino acids. Germline CDR1 and CDR2: SGHAT and FQNNGV. With 3 bases removed from V and 3 bases from J, the gap between germline ends came to 14 bases. The CDR3 coding sequence is TGTGCCAGCAGCTTTTTTAGGGCGGTGGACACTGAAGCTTTCTTT. Translated, it gives CASSFFRAVDTEAFF.

The chain joins TRBV30 to TRBJ1-1, with D possibly matching TRBD1 (5 bases). Between the trimmed V and J ends, which lost 4 bases and 3 bases, there was a span of 9 bases. The germline gives CDR1 GTSNPN, CDR2 SVGIG (reference sequence). CDR3 length: 12 amino acids. CDR3 DNA sequence: TGTGCCTGGACGGGGGATCACACTGAAGCTTTCTTT. This codes for CAWTGDHTEAFF.

This chain connects TRBV19 to TRBJ2-1, with D perhaps matching TRBD2 (5 bases). CDR1 and CDR2 from the germline V gene are LNHDA and SQIVND (reference sequence). V dropped 6 bases and J dropped 4 bases, with 19 bases sitting between them. This CDR3 is 16 amino acids long. The CDR3: CASSPSGDPIYNEQFF. CDR3 DNA: TGTGCCAGTAGCCCCTCCGGGGATCCTATTTACAATGAGCAGTTCTTC. Full variable domain (outside the CDR3, taken from reference TRBV19 and TRBJ2-1): DGGITQSPKYLFRKEGQNVTLSCEQNLNHDAMYWYRQDPGQGLRLIYYSQIVNDFQKGDIAEGYSVSREKKESFPLTVTSAQKNPTAFYLCASSPSGDPIYNEQFFGPGTRLTVL.

The chain employs TRBV5-4 and TRBJ2-7, with D possibly matching TRBD2 (6 bases). The CDR3 loop spans 14 amino acids. From germline, CDR1 is SGHNT and CDR2 YYREEE (reference sequence). V lost 3 bases, J lost 0 bases, and 10 bases lay in between. CDR3 residues: CASSSLTSSYEQYF. CDR3 in DNA: TGTGCCAGCAGCTCCCTGACTAGCTCCTACGAGCAGTACTTC.

J is TRBJ2-3 and V is TRBV21-1; the table assigns TRBD2, which was not confirmed against the DNA. TRBV21-1 is shown as a pseudogene. The CDR3 runs to 18 residues. The CDR3 DNA sequence: TGTGCCAGCAGCAAAACTAGCGGGGGAGCTACTAGCACAGATACGCAGTATTTT. Residues: CASSKTSGGATSTDTQYF.

The chain carries TRBV6-1 and TRBJ2-7; D not certain. CDR3 length: 13 residues. CDR1 MNHNS and CDR2 SASEGT come from the germline V gene. With 8 bases removed from V and 0 bases from J, the gap between germline ends came to 11 bases. Written as DNA, the CDR3 is TGTGCCAGCGCGGCAGGCGCCTCCTACGAGCAGTACTTC. Encoded protein: CASAAGASYEQYF.

The chain employs TRBV4-1 and TRBJ1-1, with 11 bases aligning to TRBD1. CDR3 length: 17 amino acids. CDR1 and CDR2 from the germline V gene are MGHRA and YSYEKL. With 3 bases clipped from V and 4 bases from J, the junction kept 10 bases outside the gene matches. CDR3 residues: CASSHLGQGALGTEAFF. CDR3 nucleotides: TGCGCCAGCAGCCACCTAGGACAGGGGGCGCTGGGCACTGAAGCTTTCTTT.

The table lists this clone with a count of one. This chain uses TRBV4-1 with TRBJ2-1; 10 nucleotides line up with TRBD2. The CDR3 consists of 19 residues. The V segment lost 1 base and the J segment 9 bases; nucleotides outside the gene matches: 18. Germline assignment: CDR1 MGHRA and CDR2 YSYEKL. The CDR3 DNA reads as TGCGCCAGCAGCCAAGTGGGGGGTAGCGGGAGGAAAGGTCATAGTGAGCAGTTCTTC. It codes for CASSQVGGSGRKGHSEQFF.

The chain uses TRBV5-4 and TRBJ1-4; 7 nucleotides agree with TRBD1. The CDR3 sequence is 16 residues long. The germline V gene has CDR1 SGHNT and CDR2 YYREEE (reference sequence). V lost 1 base to trimming and J lost 0 bases; unmatched junction nucleotides: 3. The CDR3 protein is CASSLMGQTTNEKLFF. Written as DNA, the CDR3 is TGTGCCAGCAGCTTGATGGGACAGACAACTAATGAAAAACTGTTTTTT.

The chain links TRBV5-8 to TRBJ2-7, with 9 bases matching TRBD1. V gave up 4 bases and J gave up 1 base; unmatched junction bases: 12. Per the germline V gene, CDR1 is SGHTS and CDR2 is YDEGEE. There are 17 residues in the CDR3. In DNA, the CDR3 is TGTGCCAGCAGCCTCCCGGTCGGGACAGGGTTATCCTACGAGCAGTACTTC. It codes for CASSLPVGTGLSYEQYF.

The rearrangement links TRBV7-9 to TRBJ1-6; no reliable D call. The CDR3 has 14 residues. Trimming removed 4 bases from V and 5 bases from J, with 9 bases in between. The germline V gene has CDR1 SEHNR and CDR2 FQNEAQ (reference sequence). For the CDR3, the DNA is TGTGCCAGCAGCTCTAGCGCCAATAATTCACCCCTCCACTTT. This gives the protein CASSSSANNSPLHF.

About this clone: Other nucleotide sequences from this sample produce the same CDR3. CDR3 residues: CASSPGQGAYYGYTF. The CDR3 bases are TGTGCCAGCAGTCCTGGACAGGGGGCATACTATGGCTACACCTTC. The chain recombines TRBV27 with TRBJ1-2; 11 bases match TRBD1. V lost 5 bases, J lost 3 bases, and 5 bases stayed unmatched. The CDR3 has 15 amino acids. Germline lookup yields CDR1 MNHEY and CDR2 SMNVEV (reference sequence).

J is TRBJ2-7 and V is TRBV2; possibly TRBD2 for D (6 bases). Germline V lookup: CDR1 SNHLY, CDR2 FYNNEI. The CDR3 sequence is 14 residues long. The V and J ends lost 3 bases and 2 bases respectively, with 11 bases between them. The CDR3 reads CASSEGLVTYEQYF. Here the CDR3 DNA reads TGTGCCAGCAGTGAGGGACTGGTTACCTACGAGCAGTACTTC.

For this clone: This sample includes further DNA sequences coding for the same CDR3. J is TRBJ2-7 and V is TRBV27, with 11 positions matching TRBD2. CDR1 is MNHEY, CDR2 SMNVEV, per germline (reference sequence). V lost 5 bases, J lost 0 bases, and 6 bases stayed unmatched. This CDR3 spans 16 amino acids. The CDR3 loop is CASSPSSGRISYEQYF. The CDR3, as DNA: TGTGCCAGCAGTCCGTCTAGCGGGAGGATCTCCTACGAGCAGTACTTC.

J is TRBJ2-7 and V is TRBV2; 7 nucleotides line up with TRBD1. The CDR3 consists of 14 residues. The junction had 12 bases not matched to a gene; V was cut back by 7 bases and J by 6 bases. Germline-derived CDR1 and CDR2 are SNHLY and FYNNEI. The CDR3, as DNA: TGTGCCAGCAATTGGGACAGATTGGATGGCGAGCAGTACTTC. Translating it yields CASNWDRLDGEQYF.